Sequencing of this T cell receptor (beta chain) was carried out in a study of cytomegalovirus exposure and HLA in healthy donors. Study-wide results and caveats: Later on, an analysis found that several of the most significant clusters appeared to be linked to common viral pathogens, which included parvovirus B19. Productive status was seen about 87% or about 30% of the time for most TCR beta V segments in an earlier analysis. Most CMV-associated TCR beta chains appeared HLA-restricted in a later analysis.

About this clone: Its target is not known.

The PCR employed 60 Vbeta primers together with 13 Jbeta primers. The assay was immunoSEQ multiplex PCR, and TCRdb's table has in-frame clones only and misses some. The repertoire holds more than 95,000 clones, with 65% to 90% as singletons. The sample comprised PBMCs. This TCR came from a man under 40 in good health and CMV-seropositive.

CDR3 loop: CASSLLGATEAFF. The CDR3 nucleotides are TGTGCCAGCAGCCTCTTGGGGGCGACTGAAGCTTTCTTT. J is TRBJ1-1 and V is TRBV25-1; tentatively, D is TRBD1 (6 bases). CDR1 is MGHDK and CDR2 is SYGVNS in the germline V gene. This CDR3 spans 13 amino acids. Trimming pared 6 bases from V and 5 bases from J, leaving 13 bases between.